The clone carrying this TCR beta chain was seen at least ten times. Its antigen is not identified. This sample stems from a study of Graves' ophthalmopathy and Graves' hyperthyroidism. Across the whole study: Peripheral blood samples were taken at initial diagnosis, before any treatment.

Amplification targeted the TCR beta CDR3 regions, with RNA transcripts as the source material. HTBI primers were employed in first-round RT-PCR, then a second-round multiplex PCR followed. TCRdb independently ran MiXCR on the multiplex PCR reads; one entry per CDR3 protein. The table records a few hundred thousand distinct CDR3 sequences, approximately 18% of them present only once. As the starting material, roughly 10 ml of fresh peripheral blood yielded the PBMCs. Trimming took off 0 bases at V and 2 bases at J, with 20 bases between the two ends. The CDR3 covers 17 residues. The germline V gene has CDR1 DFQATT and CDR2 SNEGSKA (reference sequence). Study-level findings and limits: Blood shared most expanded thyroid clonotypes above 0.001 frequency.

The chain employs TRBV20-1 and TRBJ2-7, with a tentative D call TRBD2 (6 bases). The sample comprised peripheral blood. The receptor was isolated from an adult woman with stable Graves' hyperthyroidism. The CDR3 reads CSARDDGSGGSAYEQYF. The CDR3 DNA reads TGCAGTGCTAGAGATGACGGTTCTGGAGGGTCGGCCTACGAGCAGTACTTC.